The 19 T cell receptor beta chains below were found in one sample sequenced in a study of blood T cell repertoires in COVID-19. Libraries were prepared by immunoSEQ multiplex PCR; TCRdb keeps only in-frame clonotypes and omits some of them. The table shows a few hundred thousand clones, with about 80% occurring only once. Sequenced: PBMCs or T cells enriched from blood (not recorded which). The receptors stem from a man aged 45-65 years who had recovered from COVID-19.

This rearrangement joins TRBV5-6 to TRBJ1-4; 8 nucleotides line up with TRBD1. Germline V lookup: CDR1 SGHDT, CDR2 YYEEEE. V lost 4 bases, J lost 6 bases, and 5 bases stayed unmatched. The CDR3 sequence is 14 residues long. The CDR3 reads CASSPQGADEKLFF. Written as DNA, the CDR3 is TGTGCCAGCAGCCCGCAGGGGGCGGATGAAAAACTGTTTTTT.

J is TRBJ1-4 and V is TRBV7-9; 8 bases fit TRBD1. The CDR3 is made up of 15 amino acids. From germline, CDR1 is SEHNR and CDR2 FQNEAQ (reference sequence). The V and J ends lost 5 bases and 7 bases, in that order; junction bases with no gene match: 9. DNA for the CDR3: TGTGCCAGCAGCGCATTACAGGGGGGGATTGAAAAACTGTTTTTT. It encodes CASSALQGGIEKLFF.

This clone was recorded a few times. The CDR3 nucleotides are TGTGCCAGCAGCAAAGCGTGGGGCTTGAACACCATATATTTT. Translated: CASSKAWGLNTIYF. The chain carries TRBV21-1 and TRBJ1-3; TRBD1 reflects the table's D call only, with no check against the DNA. TRBV21-1 represents a pseudogene. The CDR3 spans 14 residues.

The chain recombines TRBV9 with TRBJ2-3; D is unclear. This CDR3 is 14 amino acids long. Trimming removed 1 base at V and 3 bases at J, with 9 bases between. Per the germline V gene, CDR1 is SGDLS and CDR2 is YYNGEE. CDR3 coding DNA: TGTGCCAGCAGCGTATGGCCCCAAACAGATACGCAGTATTTT. Its protein product is CASSVWPQTDTQYF.

CDR3 amino acids: CASSNLGQGTEAFF. CDR3 DNA sequence: TGCGCCAGCAGCAATCTAGGTCAGGGGACTGAAGCTTTCTTT. The rearrangement links TRBV5-1 to TRBJ1-1, with D tentatively TRBD1 (6 bases). With 4 bases removed from V and 5 bases from J, the gap between germline ends came to 15 bases. CDR3 length: 14 amino acids. Germline V gives CDR1 SGHRS, CDR2 YFSETQ.

This clone showed up just a few times. The V and J genes are TRBV6-1 and TRBJ1-2; 7 bases agree with TRBD1. Germline CDR1 MNHNS, CDR2 SASEGT. This CDR3 region has 16 residues. Trimming removed 4 bases from V and 2 bases from J; junction bases left unmatched: 10. The CDR3 reads CASSARQGGGNYGYTF. In DNA form, the CDR3 reads TGTGCCAGCAGTGCACGACAGGGTGGGGGGAACTATGGCTACACCTTC.

V and J are TRBV5-7 and TRBJ2-4; maybe TRBD2 (5 bases). TRBV5-7 has ORF status, its function being uncertain. The CDR3 sequence is 19 residues long. V was shortened by 0 bases and J by 2 bases, with 21 bases between the two germline ends. The CDR3 loop is CASSLVNYGVGGSKNIQYF. CDR3 bases: TGTGCCAGCAGCTTGGTAAATTACGGGGTTGGCGGGTCCAAAAACATTCAGTACTTC.

J is TRBJ1-5 and V is TRBV7-8; D is possibly TRBD1 (6 bases). This CDR3 comprises 15 residues. CDR1 is SGHVS, CDR2 FQNEAQ, per germline. V lost 3 bases, J lost 4 bases, and 13 bases lay in between. Here the CDR3 DNA reads TGTGCCAGCAGCTTCAGGGGCCCCGTTAATCAGCCCCAGCATTTT. Translation gives CASSFRGPVNQPQHF. The full variable domain, its missing parts supplied by reference TRBV7-8 and TRBJ1-5, is GAGVSQSPRYKVAKRGQDVALRCDPISGHVSLFWYQQALGQGPEFLTYFQNEAQLDKSGLPSDRFFAERPEGSVSTLKIQRTQQEDSAVYLCASSFRGPVNQPQHFGDGTRLSIL.

The gene calls are TRBV20-1 and TRBJ2-3; 10 bases align to TRBD2. In germline, CDR1 is DFQATT, CDR2 SNEGSKA (reference sequence). This CDR3 has 18 amino acids. V lost 4 bases to trimming and J lost 0 bases; unmatched junction nucleotides: 13. CDR3 DNA sequence: TGCAGTGCTACTGAAACAACTAGCGGGGTATCTAGCACAGATACGCAGTATTTT. Encoded protein: CSATETTSGVSSTDTQYF.

The V and J genes are TRBV5-1 and TRBJ2-5; D not certain. V dropped 4 bases and J dropped 2 bases, with 15 bases sitting between them. CDR3 length equals 15 residues. CDR1 is SGHRS, CDR2 YFSETQ, per germline. CDR3 in amino acids: CASSPISRVQETQYF. In DNA form, the CDR3 reads TGCGCCAGCAGCCCGATCTCTCGGGTTCAAGAGACCCAGTACTTC.

This clone was detected only once. The chain carries TRBV9 and TRBJ2-5; 7 nucleotides agree with TRBD2. Germline CDR1 reads SGDLS; CDR2 reads YYNGEE. The ends lost 2 bases at V and 5 bases at J; junction bases unmatched: 9. This CDR3 region has 15 residues. The CDR3 protein is CASSVSSGGRETQYF. CDR3 nucleotide sequence: TGTGCCAGCAGCGTTTCTAGCGGAGGCAGGGAGACCCAGTACTTC.

The chain recombines TRBV11-1 with TRBJ2-5; 8 bases line up with TRBD2. Germline-derived CDR1 and CDR2 are SGHAT and FQDESV (reference sequence). CDR3 length equals 16 residues. V shed 5 bases and J 2 bases; nucleotides not matched to a gene: 10. The CDR3 coding sequence is TGTGCCAGCAGCCCCACCACTCGGGGGGGACAAGAGACCCAGTACTTC. Residues: CASSPTTRGGQETQYF.

The chain couples TRBV6-5 to TRBJ1-1; D is perhaps TRBD1 (6 bases). The V end lost 6 bases, the J end lost 0 bases, and 11 bases lay between the germline ends. Germline-derived CDR1 and CDR2 are MNHEY and SVGAGI. The length of the CDR3 is 14 residues. The CDR3 sequence is CASSTYRVNTEAFF. For the CDR3, the DNA is TGTGCCAGCAGCACCTACAGGGTGAACACTGAAGCTTTCTTT.

This chain connects TRBV6-4 to TRBJ1-2, with 7 bases matching TRBD1. In germline, CDR1 is MRHNA, CDR2 SNTAGT. This CDR3 comprises 15 residues. Trimming removed 2 bases from V and 5 bases from J; junction bases left unmatched: 8. The DNA for the CDR3 is TGTGCCAGCAGTGACCCGTCTACAGGGGTGTATGGCTACACCTTC. Translating gives CASSDPSTGVYGYTF.

This chain connects TRBV5-5 to TRBJ2-3; D is perhaps TRBD2 (6 bases). The V and J ends lost 4 bases and 0 bases respectively, with 12 bases between them. This CDR3 has 15 amino acids. Germline V gene sequence: CDR1 SGHKS, CDR2 YYEKEE (reference sequence). DNA of the CDR3: TGTGCCAGCAGCCGGGACTTCTCTAGCACAGATACGCAGTATTTT. Its translation: CASSRDFSSTDTQYF.

This chain joins TRBV19 and TRBJ2-1; D possibly corresponds to TRBD2 (5 bases). The CDR3 has 17 amino acids. CDR1 and CDR2 from the germline V gene are LNHDA and SQIVND (reference sequence). V was clipped by 7 bases and J by 7 bases, with 26 bases between them. The DNA of the CDR3 is TGTGCCAGTATGGCGGGTATCGGCGCATTCCTGGGAAATGAGCAGTTCTTC. It specifies CASMAGIGAFLGNEQFF.

This rearrangement joins TRBV7-6 to TRBJ1-4; the match to TRBD1 covers 10 bases. The germline V gene encodes CDR1 SGHVS and CDR2 FNYEAQ. This CDR3 is 14 amino acids long. Trimming took 5 bases from V and 10 from J; bases not matched to a gene: 7. CDR3 in amino acids: CASSLGTGARKLFF. As DNA, the CDR3 is TGTGCCAGCAGCCTCGGGACAGGGGCGAGAAAACTGTTTTTT.

V and J are TRBV7-9 and TRBJ1-6; TRBD1 agrees at 7 bases. CDR3 length equals 15 residues. Germline V CDR1 and CDR2: SEHNR, FQNEAQ (reference sequence). V lost 4 bases and J lost 8; bases outside the gene matches: 8. As DNA, the CDR3 is TGTGCCAGCAGCTGGACAGGCCTGAGGGATTCACCCCTCCACTTT. It is translated as CASSWTGLRDSPLHF. Full variable domain (remainder filled in from reference TRBV7-9 and TRBJ1-6): DTGVSQNPRHKITKRGQNVTFRCDPISEHNRLYWYRQTLGQGPEFLTYFQNEAQLEKSRLLSDRFSAERPKGSFSTLEIQRTEQGDSAMYLCASSWTGLRDSPLHFGNGTRLTVT.

V is TRBV7-9 and J is TRBJ1-2; 7 nucleotides agree with TRBD1. The CDR3 consists of 15 residues. V shed 5 bases and J 3 bases; nucleotides not matched to a gene: 9. CDR1 is SEHNR and CDR2 is FQNEAQ in the germline V gene (reference sequence). Here the CDR3 DNA reads TGTGCCAGCAGCCCCGAAGGGGGCGGTTACTATGGCTACACCTTC. It specifies CASSPEGGGYYGYTF.